The 6 T cell receptor beta chains below come from one sample, sequenced in a study of shared clonotypes between healthy human individuals. Clones were read by immunoSEQ multiplex PCR, and TCRdb kept only the in-frame ones, dropping some. The repertoire has about 2 million clones, less than 95% of them found once; the top ten carry approximately 1.2%. The naive CD8 fraction comprised CD45RO-negative cells positively selected for CCR7 and excluded terminally differentiated effector memory CD45RA+ cells. Material: naive CD8+ T cells sorted from blood. The receptors were sampled from a man younger than 35 in good health.

The chain joins TRBV28 to TRBJ2-7; D gene ambiguous. The CDR3 covers 11 residues. Germline V lookup: CDR1 MDHEN, CDR2 SYDVKM. Trimming shortened V by 6 bases and J by 7 bases, and 10 bases separated the two germline ends. DNA of the CDR3: TGTGCCAGCAGAAAAGGGTGGGAGCAGTACTTC. It specifies CASRKGWEQYF.

The rearrangement joins TRBV6-6 to TRBJ2-3; 10 bases match TRBD1. The CDR3 length is 15 residues. The germline gives CDR1 MNHNY, CDR2 SVGAGI (reference sequence). V lost 5 bases to trimming and J lost 3 bases; unmatched junction nucleotides: 5. The CDR3 loop is CASSTGTGATDTQYF. The CDR3 region has the DNA TGTGCCAGCAGTACCGGGACAGGGGCAACAGATACGCAGTATTTT.

The gene calls are TRBV5-3 and TRBJ2-7; no reliable D call. TRBV5-3 carries the ORF label, with uncertain function. The CDR3 runs to 16 residues. V gave up 4 bases and J gave up 3 bases, with 20 bases separating them. In DNA form, the CDR3 reads TGTGCCAGAAGCCGTCCCTCGCGGCGTCGGAGCTACGAGCAGTACTTC. Translated: CARSRPSRRRSYEQYF.

The J gene is TRBJ2-3, the V gene TRBV7-9, with D unresolved. Trimming left V 6 bases short and J 3 bases short, with 13 bases between. This CDR3 contains 14 residues. The germline V gene encodes CDR1 SEHNR and CDR2 FQNEAQ (reference sequence). The CDR3 DNA is TGTGCCAGCAGTCCTGAGGTAGATACAGATACGCAGTATTTT. It translates to CASSPEVDTDTQYF.

The genes are TRBV19 and TRBJ1-2; D is perhaps TRBD1 (5 bases). The CDR3 runs to 16 residues. CDR1 is LNHDA and CDR2 is SQIVND in the germline V gene (reference sequence). Trimming cost V 0 bases and J 4 bases, with 15 bases left between them. Here the CDR3 DNA reads TGTGCCAGTAGTATAGATCTCCCAGGGTCGGGCTATGGCTACACCTTC. Translating gives CASSIDLPGSGYGYTF.

The rearrangement links TRBV19 to TRBJ1-2; D uncertain. CDR1 is LNHDA, CDR2 SQIVND, per germline (reference sequence). The ends were cut back, 7 bases at V and 5 bases at J, with 20 bases in the middle. This CDR3 region has 15 residues. The CDR3 DNA follows: TGTGCCAGTAATCCGGGAGTCGGAACATCTTATGGCTACACCTTC. The encoded protein is CASNPGVGTSYGYTF.